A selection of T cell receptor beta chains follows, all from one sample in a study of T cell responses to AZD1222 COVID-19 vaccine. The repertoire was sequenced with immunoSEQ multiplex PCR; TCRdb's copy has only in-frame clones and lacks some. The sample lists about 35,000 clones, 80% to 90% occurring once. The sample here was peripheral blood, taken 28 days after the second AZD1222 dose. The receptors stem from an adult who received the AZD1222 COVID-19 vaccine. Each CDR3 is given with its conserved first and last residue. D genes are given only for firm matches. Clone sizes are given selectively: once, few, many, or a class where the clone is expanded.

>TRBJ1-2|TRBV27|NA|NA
CASRAHGGFYGYTF
TGTGCCAGCAGGGCCCACGGGGGCTTCTATGGCTACACCTTC
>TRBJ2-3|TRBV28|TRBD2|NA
CASSTRAGLTDTQYF
TGTGCCAGTTCAACCCGAGCGGGACTCACAGATACGCAGTATTTT
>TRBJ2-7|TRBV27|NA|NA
CASSPRGLGEQYF
TGTGCCAGCAGTCCCCGTGGACTGGGGGAGCAGTACTTC
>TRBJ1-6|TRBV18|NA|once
CASSPRQEQDSPLHF
TGTGCCAGCTCACCCAGACAGGAGCAAGACTCACCCCTCCACTTT
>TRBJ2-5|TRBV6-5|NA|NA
CASTGVQETQYF
TGTGCCAGCACCGGAGTCCAAGAGACCCAGTACTTC
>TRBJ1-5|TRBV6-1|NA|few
CASSELGTSNQPQHF
TGTGCCAGCAGTGAACTAGGGACTAGCAATCAGCCCCAGCATTTT
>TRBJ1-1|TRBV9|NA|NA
CASSVGGVNTEAFF
TGTGCCAGCAGCGTAGGAGGGGTTAACACTGAAGCTTTCTTT
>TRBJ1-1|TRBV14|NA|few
CASSPRRVNTEAFF
TGTGCCAGCAGCCCCAGACGCGTGAACACTGAAGCTTTCTTT
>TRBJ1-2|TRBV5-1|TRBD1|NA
CASSLDSGGTYGYTF
TGCGCCAGCAGCTTGGATTCAGGGGGCACCTATGGCTACACCTTC
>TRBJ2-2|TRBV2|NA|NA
CASSGVSERSGELFF
TGTGCCAGCAGTGGGGTTAGCGAGAGGTCCGGGGAGCTGTTTTTT
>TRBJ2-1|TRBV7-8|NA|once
CASYDRLSSYNEQFF
TGTGCCAGCTATGACAGGTTAAGCTCCTACAATGAGCAGTTCTTC
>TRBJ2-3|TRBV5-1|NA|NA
CASSPTGNTQYF
TGCGCCAGCAGCCCTACAGGAAATACGCAGTATTTT
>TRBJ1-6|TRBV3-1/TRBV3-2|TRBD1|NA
CASSQGQGGSPLHF
TGTGCCAGCAGCCAAGGACAGGGTGGTTCACCCCTCCACTTT
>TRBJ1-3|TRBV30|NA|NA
CAWSRTGPLSGNTIYF
TGTGCCTGGAGCCGAACAGGGCCCCTCTCTGGAAACACCATATATTTT
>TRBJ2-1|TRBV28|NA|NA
CAGGPLGGGYNEQFF
TGTGCGGGGGGCCCCTTAGGGGGGGGCTACAATGAGCAGTTCTTC
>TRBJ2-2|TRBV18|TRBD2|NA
CASSPTLAGANTGELFF
TGTGCCAGCTCACCTACCCTAGCGGGGGCGAACACCGGGGAGCTGTTTTTT
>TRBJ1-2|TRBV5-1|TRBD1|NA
CASSSGQPNYGYTF
TGCGCCAGCAGCTCGGGACAGCCCAACTATGGCTACACCTTC
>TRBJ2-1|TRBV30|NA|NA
CAWTQGGGVYEQFF
TGTGCCTGGACTCAGGGGGGGGGCGTCTATGAGCAGTTCTTC
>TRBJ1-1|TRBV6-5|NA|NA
CASKGRVPNTEAFF
TGTGCCAGCAAAGGACGGGTACCGAACACTGAAGCTTTCTTT
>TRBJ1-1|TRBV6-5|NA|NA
CASIIFGGDTEAFF
TGTGCCAGCATTATCTTTGGTGGAGACACTGAAGCTTTCTTT
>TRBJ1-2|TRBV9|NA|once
CASSPSQGSYGYTF
TGTGCCAGCAGCCCCAGCCAGGGCAGCTATGGCTACACCTTC
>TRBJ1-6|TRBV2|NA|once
CASSEEQSSYNSPLHF
TGTGCCAGCAGTGAAGAACAGAGCTCCTATAATTCACCCCTCCACTTT
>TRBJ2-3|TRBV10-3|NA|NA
CAILEAGTDTQYF
TGTGCCATCCTTGAGGCGGGGACAGATACGCAGTATTTT
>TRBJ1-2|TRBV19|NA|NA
CASSIAGVYGYTF
TGTGCCAGTAGTATAGCCGGTGTCTATGGCTACACCTTC
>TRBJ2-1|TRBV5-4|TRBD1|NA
CASSHDRGSYNEQFF
TGTGCCAGCAGCCACGACAGGGGGTCCTACAATGAGCAGTTCTTC
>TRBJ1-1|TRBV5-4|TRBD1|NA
CASSLELQGGNEAFF
TGTGCCAGCAGCTTGGAGTTACAGGGGGGAAATGAAGCTTTCTTT
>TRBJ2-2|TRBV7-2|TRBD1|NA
CASSLTGAGNTGELFF
TGTGCCAGCAGCTTAACAGGGGCGGGGAACACCGGGGAGCTGTTTTTT
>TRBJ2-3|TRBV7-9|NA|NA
CASSPSTDTQYF
TGTGCCAGCAGCCCGAGCACAGATACGCAGTATTTT
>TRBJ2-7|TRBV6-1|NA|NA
CASSEYRALYEQYF
TGTGCCAGCAGTGAGTACAGGGCCCTCTACGAGCAGTACTTC
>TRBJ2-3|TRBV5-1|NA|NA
CASSHEVDTQYF
TGCGCCAGCAGCCATGAAGTCGATACGCAGTATTTT
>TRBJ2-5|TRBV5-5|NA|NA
CASSLVQVELETQYF
TGTGCCAGCAGCTTGGTACAGGTGGAGTTAGAGACCCAGTACTTC